In its sample, the clone carrying this T cell receptor (beta chain) was seen a few times. Germline values: CDR1 SGHTS, CDR2 YDEGEE. The CDR3 covers 15 residues. The junction had 1 base not matched to a gene; V was cut back by 1 base and J by 2 bases. These data come from a study of blood T cell repertoires in COVID-19. Looking at the study overall: Sites across the United States, Italy and Spain contributed samples from acute and convalescent COVID-19.

TCRdb's table, derived via immunoSEQ multiplex PCR, lists solely in-frame clones and lacks some. In the table there are roughly 280,000 clones, around 86% of which are singletons. The specimen sequenced was peripheral blood. J is TRBJ1-5 and V is TRBV5-8; 9 bases line up with TRBD1. This clonotype was obtained from a man aged 50-59 years with acute or convalescent COVID-19. CDR3 loop: CASSLTGGGNQPQHF. The CDR3 bases are TGTGCCAGCAGCTTGACAGGGGGCGGCAATCAGCCCCAGCATTTT.